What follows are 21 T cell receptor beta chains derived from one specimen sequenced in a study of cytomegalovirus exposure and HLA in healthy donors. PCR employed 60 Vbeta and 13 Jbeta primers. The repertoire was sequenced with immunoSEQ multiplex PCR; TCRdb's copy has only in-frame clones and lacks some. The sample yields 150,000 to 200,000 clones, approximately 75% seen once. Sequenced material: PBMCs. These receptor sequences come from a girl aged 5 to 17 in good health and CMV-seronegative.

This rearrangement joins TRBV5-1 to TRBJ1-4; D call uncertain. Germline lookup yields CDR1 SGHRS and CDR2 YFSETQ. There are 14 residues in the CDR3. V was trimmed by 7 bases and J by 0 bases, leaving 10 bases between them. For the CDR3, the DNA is TGCGCCAGCTCCCAGCGTCCAACTAATGAAAAACTGTTTTTT. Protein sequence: CASSQRPTNEKLFF.

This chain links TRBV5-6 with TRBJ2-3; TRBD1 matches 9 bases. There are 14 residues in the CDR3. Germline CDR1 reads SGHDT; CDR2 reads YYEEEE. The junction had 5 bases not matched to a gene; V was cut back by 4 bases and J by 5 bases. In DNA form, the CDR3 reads TGTGCCAGCAGCCACGGGACAGGGCTAGATACGCAGTATTTT. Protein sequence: CASSHGTGLDTQYF.

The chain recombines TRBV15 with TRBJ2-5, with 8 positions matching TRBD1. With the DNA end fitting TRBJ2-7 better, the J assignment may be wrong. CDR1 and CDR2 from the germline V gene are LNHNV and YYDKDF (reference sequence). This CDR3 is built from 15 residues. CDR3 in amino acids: CATSRDLDRVYEQYF. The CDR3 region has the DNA TGTGCCACCAGCAGAGACTTGGACAGGGTCTACGAGCAGTACTTC.

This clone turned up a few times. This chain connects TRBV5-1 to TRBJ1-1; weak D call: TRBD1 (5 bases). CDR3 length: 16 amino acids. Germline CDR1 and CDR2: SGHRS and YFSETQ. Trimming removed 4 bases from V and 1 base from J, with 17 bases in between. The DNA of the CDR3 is TGCGCCAGCAGCGAATACGGGACTGAAAAGAACACTGAAGCTTTCTTT. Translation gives CASSEYGTEKNTEAFF.

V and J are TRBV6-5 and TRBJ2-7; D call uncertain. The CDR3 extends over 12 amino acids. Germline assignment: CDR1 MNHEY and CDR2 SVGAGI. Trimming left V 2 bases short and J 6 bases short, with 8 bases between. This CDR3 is CASSYPPGEQYF. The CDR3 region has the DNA TGTGCCAGCAGTTACCCCCCCGGCGAGCAGTACTTC.

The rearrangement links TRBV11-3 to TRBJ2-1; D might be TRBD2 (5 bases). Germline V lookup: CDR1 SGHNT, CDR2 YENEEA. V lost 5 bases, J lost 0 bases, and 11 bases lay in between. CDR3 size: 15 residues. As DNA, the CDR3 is TGTGCCAGCAGCCTAAGCGGAAACTCCTACAATGAGCAGTTCTTC. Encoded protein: CASSLSGNSYNEQFF.

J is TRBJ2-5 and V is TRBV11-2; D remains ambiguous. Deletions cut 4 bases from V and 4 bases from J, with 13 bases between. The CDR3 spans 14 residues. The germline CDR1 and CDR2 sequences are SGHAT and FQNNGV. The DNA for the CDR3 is TGTGCCAGCAGCTCCACCAGGTCTCGAGAGACCCAGTACTTC. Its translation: CASSSTRSRETQYF. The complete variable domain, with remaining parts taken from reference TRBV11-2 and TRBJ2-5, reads EAGVAQSPRYKIIEKRQSVAFWCNPISGHATLYWYQQILGQGPKLLIQFQNNGVVDDSQLPKDRFSAERLKGVDSTLKIQPAKLEDSAVYLCASSSTRSRETQYFGPGTRLLVL.

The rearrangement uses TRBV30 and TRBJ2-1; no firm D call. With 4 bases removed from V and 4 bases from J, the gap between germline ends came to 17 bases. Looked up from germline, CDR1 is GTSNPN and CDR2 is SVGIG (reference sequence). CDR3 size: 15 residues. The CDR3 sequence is CAWTATKYRYNEQFF. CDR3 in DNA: TGTGCCTGGACGGCTACTAAGTATCGATACAATGAGCAGTTCTTC.

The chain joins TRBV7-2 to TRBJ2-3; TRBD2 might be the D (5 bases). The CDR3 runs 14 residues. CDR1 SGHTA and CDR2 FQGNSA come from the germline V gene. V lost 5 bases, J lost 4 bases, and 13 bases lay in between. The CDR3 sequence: CASSLGGYADTQYF. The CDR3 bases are TGTGCCAGCAGCCTCGGCGGGTACGCAGATACGCAGTATTTT.

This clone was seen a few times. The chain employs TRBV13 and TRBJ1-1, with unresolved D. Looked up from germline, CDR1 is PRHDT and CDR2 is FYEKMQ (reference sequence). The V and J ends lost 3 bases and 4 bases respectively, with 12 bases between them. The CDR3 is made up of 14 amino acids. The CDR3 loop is CASSLRASSTEAFF. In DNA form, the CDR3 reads TGTGCCAGCAGCTTGAGGGCCTCGAGCACTGAAGCTTTCTTT.

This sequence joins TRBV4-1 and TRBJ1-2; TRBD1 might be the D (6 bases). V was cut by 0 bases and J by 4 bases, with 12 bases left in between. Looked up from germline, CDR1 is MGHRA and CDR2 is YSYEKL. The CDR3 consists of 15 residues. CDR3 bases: TGCGCCAGCAGCCAAGAATGGGACATGGGCTATGGCTACACCTTC. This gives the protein CASSQEWDMGYGYTF.

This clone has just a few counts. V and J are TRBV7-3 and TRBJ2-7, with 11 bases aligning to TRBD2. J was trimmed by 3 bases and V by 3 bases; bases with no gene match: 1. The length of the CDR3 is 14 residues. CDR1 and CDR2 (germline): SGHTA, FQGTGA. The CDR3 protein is CASSFSGGDYEQYF. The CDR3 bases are TGTGCCAGCAGCTTTAGCGGGGGGGACTACGAGCAGTACTTC.

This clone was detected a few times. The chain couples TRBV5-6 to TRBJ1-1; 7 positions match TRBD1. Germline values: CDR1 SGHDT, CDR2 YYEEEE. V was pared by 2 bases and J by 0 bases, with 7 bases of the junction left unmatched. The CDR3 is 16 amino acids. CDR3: CASSFKGQTMNTEAFF. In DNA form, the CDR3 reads TGTGCCAGCAGCTTTAAGGGACAGACGATGAACACTGAAGCTTTCTTT.

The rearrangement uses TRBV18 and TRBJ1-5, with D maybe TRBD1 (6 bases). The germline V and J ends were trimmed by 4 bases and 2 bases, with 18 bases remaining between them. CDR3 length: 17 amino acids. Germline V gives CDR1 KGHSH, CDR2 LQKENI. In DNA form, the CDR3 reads TGTGCCAGCTCACTATCAAGCGGGGGCGTCGGCAATCAGCCCCAGCATTTT. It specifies CASSLSSGGVGNQPQHF.

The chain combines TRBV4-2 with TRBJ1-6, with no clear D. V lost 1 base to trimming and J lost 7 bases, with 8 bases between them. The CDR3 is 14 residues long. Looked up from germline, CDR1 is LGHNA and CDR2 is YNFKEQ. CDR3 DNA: TGTGCCAGCAGCCAAGCTTCCCGGAATTCACCCCTCCACTTT. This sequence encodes CASSQASRNSPLHF.

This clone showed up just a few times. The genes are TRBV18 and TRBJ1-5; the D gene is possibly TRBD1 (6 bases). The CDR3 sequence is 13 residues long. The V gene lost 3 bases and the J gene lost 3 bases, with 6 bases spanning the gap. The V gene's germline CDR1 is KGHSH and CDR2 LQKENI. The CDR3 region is CASSPGANQPQHF. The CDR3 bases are TGTGCCAGCTCACCGGGGGCCAATCAGCCCCAGCATTTT.

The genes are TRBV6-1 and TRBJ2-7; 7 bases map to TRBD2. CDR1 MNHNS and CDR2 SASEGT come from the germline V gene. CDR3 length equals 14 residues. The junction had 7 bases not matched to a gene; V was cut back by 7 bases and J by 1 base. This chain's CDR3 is CASIERGESYEQYF. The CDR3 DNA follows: TGTGCCAGCATAGAACGGGGGGAGTCCTACGAGCAGTACTTC.

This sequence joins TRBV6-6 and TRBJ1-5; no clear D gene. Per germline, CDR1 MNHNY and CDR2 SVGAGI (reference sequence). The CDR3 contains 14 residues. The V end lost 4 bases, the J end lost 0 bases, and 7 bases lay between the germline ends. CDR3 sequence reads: CASSFSDSNQPQHF. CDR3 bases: TGTGCCAGCAGTTTCAGCGATAGCAATCAGCCCCAGCATTTT.

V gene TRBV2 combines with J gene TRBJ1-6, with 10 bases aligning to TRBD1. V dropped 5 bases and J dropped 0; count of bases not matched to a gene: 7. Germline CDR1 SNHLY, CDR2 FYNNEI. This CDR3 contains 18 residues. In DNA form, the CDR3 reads TGTGCCAGCAGTACCCGACAGGGGGCAAGCTCCTATAATTCACCCCTCCACTTT. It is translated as CASSTRQGASSYNSPLHF. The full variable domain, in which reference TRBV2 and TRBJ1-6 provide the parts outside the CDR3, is EPEVTQTPSHQVTQMGQEVILRCVPISNHLYFYWYRQILGQKVEFLVSFYNNEISEKSEIFDDQFSVERPDGSNFTLKIRSTKLEDSAMYFCASSTRQGASSYNSPLHFGNGTRLTVT.

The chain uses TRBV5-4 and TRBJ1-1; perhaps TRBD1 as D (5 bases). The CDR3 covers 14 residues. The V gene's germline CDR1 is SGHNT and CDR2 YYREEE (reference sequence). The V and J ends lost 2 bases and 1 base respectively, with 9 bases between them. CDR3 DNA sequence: TGTGCCAGCAGCTTTCCGGGGGGGAACACTGAAGCTTTCTTT. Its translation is CASSFPGGNTEAFF.

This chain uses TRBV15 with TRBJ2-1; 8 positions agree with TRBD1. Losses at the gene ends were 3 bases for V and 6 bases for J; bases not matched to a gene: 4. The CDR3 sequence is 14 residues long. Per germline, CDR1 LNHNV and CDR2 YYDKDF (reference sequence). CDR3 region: CATSSFGTGNEQFF. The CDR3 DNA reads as TGTGCCACCAGCAGTTTCGGGACAGGCAATGAGCAGTTCTTC.